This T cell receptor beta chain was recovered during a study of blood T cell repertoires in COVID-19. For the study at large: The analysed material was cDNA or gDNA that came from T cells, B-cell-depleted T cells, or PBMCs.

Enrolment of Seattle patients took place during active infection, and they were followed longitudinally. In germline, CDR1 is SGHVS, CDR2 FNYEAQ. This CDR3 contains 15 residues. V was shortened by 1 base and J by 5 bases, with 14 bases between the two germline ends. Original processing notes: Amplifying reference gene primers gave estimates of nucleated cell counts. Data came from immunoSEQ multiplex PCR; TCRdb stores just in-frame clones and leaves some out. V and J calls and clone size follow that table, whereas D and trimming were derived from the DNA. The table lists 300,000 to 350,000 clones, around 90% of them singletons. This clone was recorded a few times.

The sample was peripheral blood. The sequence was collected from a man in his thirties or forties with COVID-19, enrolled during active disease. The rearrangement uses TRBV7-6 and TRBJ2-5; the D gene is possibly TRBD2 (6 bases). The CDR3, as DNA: TGTGCCAGCAGCTTAGTGGCACTAGCTAGGGAGACCCAGTACTTC. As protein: CASSLVALARETQYF.